A single sample is the source of the 20 T cell receptor beta chains below, sequenced in a study of T cell changes during pregnancy in multiple sclerosis. Generated by immunoSEQ multiplex PCR, the TCRdb table keeps only in-frame clones and is missing some. The repertoire holds 30,000 to 35,000 clones, with 90% as singletons. The sequencing here drew on CD8+ T cells from peripheral blood mononuclear cells, taken before pregnancy. The source is a female donor with multiple sclerosis, enrolled in a pregnancy study.

The gene calls are TRBV6-5 and TRBJ1-3; D unclear. Germline-derived CDR1 and CDR2 are MNHEY and SVGAGI. V shed 7 bases and J shed 2 bases, with 15 bases lying between them. The CDR3 is made up of 15 amino acids. The CDR3 region is CASKADFSPGNTIYF. The CDR3 nucleotides read TGTGCCAGCAAGGCGGATTTTTCACCTGGAAACACCATATATTTT.

This sequence joins TRBV7-9 and TRBJ1-2; a possible D gene is TRBD1 (5 bases). Trimming pared 1 base from V and 8 bases from J, leaving 17 bases between. Germline V CDR1 and CDR2: SEHNR, FQNEAQ (reference sequence). The CDR3 totals 15 residues. The CDR3 protein is CASSLGVSGHVGYTF. For the CDR3, the DNA is TGTGCCAGCAGCTTAGGGGTATCAGGGCATGTAGGCTACACCTTC.

The CDR3 loop reads CASSQDGKGSVETQYF. CDR3 DNA sequence: TGCGCCAGCAGCCAAGATGGAAAGGGTAGCGTAGAGACCCAGTACTTC. This chain links TRBV4-3 with TRBJ2-5, with D perhaps TRBD2 (5 bases). CDR1 LGHNA and CDR2 YSLEER come from the germline V gene. Deletions cut 0 bases from V and 4 bases from J, with 15 bases between. The CDR3 is 16 residues long.

The gene calls are TRBV27 and TRBJ2-3; TRBD1 matches at 8 bases. The CDR3 sequence is 15 residues long. CDR1 is MNHEY, CDR2 SMNVEV, per germline (reference sequence). With 6 bases clipped from V and 3 bases from J, the junction kept 8 bases outside the gene matches. The CDR3 bases are TGTGCCAGCAGACTGACAGGGGAAAGGACAGATACGCAGTATTTT. It translates to CASRLTGERTDTQYF.

The CDR3 protein is CASSPLAGGPTDTQYF. The CDR3 DNA follows: TGTGCCAGCAGCCCCCTAGCGGGAGGCCCCACAGATACGCAGTATTTT. V gene TRBV7-6 combines with J gene TRBJ2-3; 11 bases fit TRBD2. The CDR3 loop spans 16 amino acids. V dropped 5 bases and J dropped 2; count of bases not matched to a gene: 6. The germline V gene has CDR1 SGHVS and CDR2 FNYEAQ. The variable domain in full, with the rest retrieved from reference TRBV7-6 and TRBJ2-3, is GAGVSQSPRYKVTKRGQDVALRCDPISGHVSLYWYRQALGQGPEFLTYFNYEAQQDKSGLPNDRFSAERPEGSISTLTIQRTEQRDSAMYRCASSPLAGGPTDTQYFGPGTRLTVL.

CDR3 loop: CASSLSSVTYEQYF. The CDR3 DNA is TGTGCCAGCAGTTTATCGTCGGTTACCTACGAGCAGTACTTC. The chain recombines TRBV27 with TRBJ2-7; D gene uncertain. Germline CDR1 reads MNHEY; CDR2 reads SMNVEV (reference sequence). CDR3 length: 14 residues. V lost 0 bases and J lost 2, with 8 bases in between.

The chain joins TRBV10-3 to TRBJ2-3, with 7 nucleotides matching TRBD1. The V gene end was trimmed by 2 bases and the J gene end by 2 bases; junction bases not matched to a gene: 7. CDR1 is ENHRY and CDR2 is SYGVKD in the germline V gene. CDR3 length equals 16 residues. The CDR3 spells CAISEIGTALTDTQYF. Written as DNA, the CDR3 is TGTGCCATCAGTGAGATCGGGACAGCCCTCACAGATACGCAGTATTTT.

The chain recombines TRBV6-1 with TRBJ1-3; 7 bases agree with TRBD1. Germline assignment: CDR1 MNHNS and CDR2 SASEGT. The junction had 3 bases not matched to a gene; V was cut back by 4 bases and J by 0 bases. This CDR3 has 15 residues. CDR3 sequence: CASSGGQSSGNTIYF. The CDR3 DNA sequence: TGTGCCAGCAGTGGGGGACAGAGCTCTGGAAACACCATATATTTT.

This clone appeared a single time. The chain carries TRBV25-1 and TRBJ2-7; D might be TRBD2 (7 bases). The ends were cut back, 0 bases at V and 3 bases at J, with 15 bases in the middle. The CDR3 sequence is 16 residues long. From germline, CDR1 is MGHDK and CDR2 SYGVNS. This CDR3 is CASSEYYREGHYEQYF. In DNA, the CDR3 is TGTGCCAGCAGTGAATATTACAGGGAGGGGCACTACGAGCAGTACTTC.

The count of this clone is one. The chain employs TRBV7-9 and TRBJ2-7; possible D gene TRBD2, 6 bases. The CDR3 has 15 residues. V dropped 1 base and J dropped 2 bases, with 12 bases sitting between them. Germline V CDR1 and CDR2: SEHNR, FQNEAQ (reference sequence). CDR3 region: CASSLGSSDTYEQYF. CDR3 sequence (DNA): TGTGCCAGCAGCTTAGGGTCTAGCGATACCTACGAGCAGTACTTC.

This clone is a singleton in its sample. The CDR3 spells CASSEEIHVEAFF. Here the CDR3 DNA reads TGTGCCAGCAGTGAAGAAATCCATGTGGAAGCTTTCTTT. The V gene is TRBV6-1, the J gene TRBJ1-1; D not certain. The V gene lost 1 base and the J gene lost 8 bases, with 11 bases spanning the gap. This CDR3 is 13 amino acids long. Germline assignment: CDR1 MNHNS and CDR2 SASEGT.

The chain combines TRBV2 with TRBJ2-7; a weak D match, TRBD1 (5 bases). Trimming took 6 bases from V and 2 from J, leaving 14 bases between them. Germline CDR1 reads SNHLY; CDR2 reads FYNNEI. This CDR3 contains 14 residues. This CDR3 reads CASSDSISTYEQYF. In DNA form, the CDR3 reads TGTGCCAGCAGCGACAGCATTAGTACCTACGAGCAGTACTTC.

This clone was counted once. This chain uses TRBV7-6 with TRBJ1-5, with D unresolved. CDR3 size: 19 residues. Germline assignment: CDR1 SGHVS and CDR2 FNYEAQ. V shed 5 bases and J shed 6 bases, with 29 bases lying between them. Here the CDR3 reads CASSPSNPYGGGLGQPQHF. CDR3 nucleotide sequence: TGTGCCAGCAGCCCGAGTAACCCCTACGGAGGTGGGTTGGGTCAGCCCCAGCATTTT.

The genes are TRBV2 and TRBJ1-1; D is unclear. The CDR3 is 9 amino acids. Between the trimmed V and J ends, which lost 11 bases and 3 bases, there was a span of 4 bases. CDR1 SNHLY and CDR2 FYNNEI come from the germline V gene. The CDR3 coding sequence is TGTGCCGAGTACACTGAAGCTTTCTTT. Protein sequence: CAEYTEAFF.

This chain's CDR3 is CASSQGPEGRGGYTF. The CDR3 DNA follows: TGCGCCAGCAGCCAAGGTCCCGAAGGCAGGGGTGGCTACACCTTC. The rearrangement joins TRBV4-1 to TRBJ1-2; D may be TRBD1 (6 bases). The germline CDR1 and CDR2 sequences are MGHRA and YSYEKL. V was cut by 1 base and J by 7 bases, with 16 bases left in between. The CDR3 consists of 15 residues.

The J gene is TRBJ1-2, the V gene TRBV19; D remains ambiguous. V was pared by 3 bases and J by 8 bases, with 13 bases between. The CDR3 is 13 residues long. CDR1 is LNHDA and CDR2 is SQIVND in the germline V gene (reference sequence). CDR3 coding DNA: TGTGCCAGTAGTATGGGGAGGCGGAACGGCTACACCTTC. It specifies CASSMGRRNGYTF.

This sequence joins TRBV7-2 and TRBJ1-2, with 9 bases matching TRBD1. V lost 7 bases and J lost 8; bases outside the gene matches: 5. CDR3 size: 12 residues. Germline loops: CDR1 SGHTA, CDR2 FQGNSA. CDR3 protein: CASTGTGWGYTF. The DNA for the CDR3 is TGTGCCAGCACCGGGACAGGGTGGGGCTACACCTTC.

The V gene is TRBV13, the J gene TRBJ2-7; 7 bases agree with TRBD2. After removal of 2 bases from V and 7 bases from J, the junction contained 11 bases not matched to a gene. CDR3 size: 15 residues. The germline V gene encodes CDR1 PRHDT and CDR2 FYEKMQ (reference sequence). DNA for the CDR3: TGTGCCAGCAGCTTAAGGACAAGACGGGAGGTGGAGCAGTACTTC. Translating gives CASSLRTRREVEQYF.

The rearrangement joins TRBV10-1 to TRBJ2-1; 9 bases fit TRBD1. CDR1 is WNHNN, CDR2 SYGVQD, per germline (reference sequence). The CDR3 sequence is 13 residues long. V lost 3 bases, J lost 7 bases, and 1 base stayed unmatched. CDR3 sequence: CASSDGQGNEQFF. The CDR3 nucleotides are TGCGCCAGCAGTGATGGACAGGGGAATGAGCAGTTCTTC.

This clone is labeled medium-sized. This chain joins TRBV7-6 and TRBJ2-2; D perhaps matches TRBD1 (6 bases). Deletions cut 1 base from V and 5 bases from J, with 20 bases between. CDR3 size: 18 residues. From germline, CDR1 is SGHVS and CDR2 FNYEAQ. For the CDR3, the DNA is TGTGCCAGCAGCTTAGTGATTCGTAGGCAGGGGCCGACCGGGGAGCTGTTTTTT. Its translation: CASSLVIRRQGPTGELFF. The complete variable domain, with remaining parts taken from reference TRBV7-6 and TRBJ2-2, reads GAGVSQSPRYKVTKRGQDVALRCDPISGHVSLYWYRQALGQGPEFLTYFNYEAQQDKSGLPNDRFSAERPEGSISTLTIQRTEQRDSAMYRCASSLVIRRQGPTGELFFGEGSRLTVL.